This TCR beta chain was identified in a study of T cell changes during pregnancy in multiple sclerosis (dated by TCRdb to between 2018 and 2021). With respect to the entire study: In women with multiple sclerosis, the researchers looked at how the T cell repertoire shifted as pregnancy progressed.

CDR1 SSHAT and CDR2 FNYEAQ were looked up in the germline V gene (reference sequence). Measured from the cysteine to the phenylalanine, the CDR3 is 17 residues long. The sequence is cut down to CDR3 DNA, 51 bases in frame from base 1. Concerning this clone itself: Its antigen is not yet known. At one end the junction does not follow the germline gene, possibly because of a read error.

Libraries were prepared through the immunoSEQ multiplex PCR assay. This immuneACCESS table, as held by TCRdb, lists in-frame sequences with V and J called but not all clones. Of the missing ones, under half trace to an unresolved V gene in checked studies; the others have no known cause. Within this sample are roughly 100,000 clones, with 91% of them counted one time only. 2.5% to 3.5% of the sample lies in the top ten. The receptor was isolated from a female donor with multiple sclerosis, enrolled in a pregnancy study. The sequencing here drew on peripheral blood, taken in the second trimester of pregnancy. The sequence is built from TRBV7-7 and TRBJ2-5, with 12 central nucleotides matching TRBD2. The sequenced DNA: TGTGCTAGCAGCTTAGAGAGGCTAGCGGGAGGGGAAGAGACCCAGTACTTC. It specifies CASSLERLAGGEETQYF.